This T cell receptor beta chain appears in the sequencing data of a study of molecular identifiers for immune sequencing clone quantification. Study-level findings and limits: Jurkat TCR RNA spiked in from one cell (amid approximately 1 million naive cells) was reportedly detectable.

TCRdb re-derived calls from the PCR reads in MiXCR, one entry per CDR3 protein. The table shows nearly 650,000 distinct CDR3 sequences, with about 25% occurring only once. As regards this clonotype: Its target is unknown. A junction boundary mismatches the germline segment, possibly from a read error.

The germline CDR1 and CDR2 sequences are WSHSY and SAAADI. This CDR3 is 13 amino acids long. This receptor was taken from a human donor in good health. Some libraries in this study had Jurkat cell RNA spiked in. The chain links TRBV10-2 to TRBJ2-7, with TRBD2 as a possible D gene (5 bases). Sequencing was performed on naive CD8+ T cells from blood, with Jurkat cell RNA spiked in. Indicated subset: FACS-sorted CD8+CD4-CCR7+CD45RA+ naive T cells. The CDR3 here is CASTGPSTYEQCF. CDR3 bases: TGCGCCAGCACTGGGCCTAGCACCTACGAGCAGTGCTTC.